This TCR beta chain was profiled in a study of T-cell memory formation after mild COVID-19 (dated by TCRdb to about 2021). In terms of the full investigation: Most TCR sequence clusters were specific to one of the two donors. Longitudinal TCRalpha and TCRbeta repertoire sequencing tracked T-cell clones expanding and contracting after mild COVID-19 in a couple of donors. Two young, previously healthy adult volunteers made up the cohort, one male and one female.

With regard to this clonotype: Its specific antigen is unknown. There are no base qualities to consult, and no much larger clone falls within one base.

TCRdb shows the sequencer as Illumina NovaSeq 6000. TCRalpha and TCRbeta cDNA libraries were built by 5'RACE with constant-segment primers, adding sample barcodes and unique molecular identifiers. RNA was extracted from every sample with Trizol reagent. Library amplification was performed in two PCR steps, and a second sample barcode and Illumina TruSeq adapters were introduced in the second step. Sequencing of the libraries was done on an Illumina NovaSeq, producing 2 x 150 bp paired-end reads. The published analysis was carried out like this. With migec v1.2.7, reads were demultiplexed and then collapsed into UMI-guided consensus sequences. Using mixcr v2.1.11, UMI consensuses were aligned to TRA and TRB V and J templates and then assembled into clonotypes. Expanded or contracted clonotypes were those called significant by both edgeR and NoisET, with noise models trained on biological replicates. edgeR calls used a false discovery rate-adjusted p below 0.01 and a log2 fold-change threshold of 1. PCA with hierarchical clustering of max-normalized trajectories of the 1000 most abundant clonotypes was used as exploratory dynamics analysis. Each responding clone was given a CD4 or CD8 phenotype based on the CD4+ and CD8+ repertoires, which had been sequenced separately. Using fastp trimming at Q25 and MiXCR clonotype assembly, TCRdb reanalyzed the public sequencing data and kept in-frame beta chains. CDR3 protein duplicates are merged, each entry listing the most common genes and DNA. The V and J calls were not made by the authors but by TCRdb's processing. A total of under 200,000 distinct CDR3 sequences appear in this sample, 25% to 40% of them only once. Around 11% of the sample is in the top ten clones.

Between the V and J ends, shortened by 5 bases and 8 bases respectively, the junction contains 13 bases. Measured from the cysteine to the phenylalanine, the CDR3 is 13 residues long. The sequence is cut down to CDR3 DNA, 39 bases in frame from base 1. From the germline V gene, CDR1 is SGHAT and CDR2 is FQNNGV. Ficoll-Paque density gradient centrifugation was used to isolate PBMCs. Results the study describes overall, beyond this receptor: The study covered only a couple of mild cases, and larger cohorts including severe cases with pre-infection samples were considered necessary. SARS-CoV-2 specificity of the second-wave clones peaking on day 37 was not confirmed. Some responding clones were detected in pre-infection memory, which suggested that pre-existing cross-reactive memory T cells had joined the SARS-CoV-2 response. Contracting CD4+ clones were located mainly in the CM and EM memory subsets, whereas CD8+ clones were found to be enriched in EMRA. Balanced CD4/CD8 phenotypes were observed for clones contracting from day 15 to 85, whereas a bias towards CD4+ was observed for a second wave of clones expanding from day 15 to 37.

The V and J segments used are TRBV11-2 and TRBJ2-1; the D gene is perhaps TRBD1, from 5 matching bases. This TCR came from an adult woman who had mild COVID-19 (a few samples of this study predate the infection). The sample titles of this study are shuffled in the database, so cell type and time point are left out; the donor was told from shared clones. Sample: PBMCs or a T cell subset sorted from them (not recorded which). The CDR3 here reads CASSARQSHEQFF. The nucleotide sequence is given as TGTGCCAGCAGCGCTAGACAGAGCCATGAGCAGTTCTTC.